Shown below are 6 T cell receptor beta chains from a single sample sequenced in a study of control samples from healthy donors and cancer patients. Sequencing was performed with immunoSEQ multiplex PCR; in TCRdb, only in-frame clones are kept and a portion is missing. The sample includes approximately 90,000 clones, roughly 84% of them seen just once. Sample: PBMCs. Every receptor here comes from a man aged 65 to 79 with lung cancer.

This clone was seen just once. The chain has TRBV11-1 and TRBJ1-1; D remains ambiguous. This CDR3 comprises 13 residues. The germline V and J ends were trimmed by 6 bases and 2 bases, with 10 bases remaining between them. Germline CDR1 reads SGHAT; CDR2 reads FQDESV (reference sequence). CDR3 in DNA: TGTGCCAGCAGACAACAGCAAAACACTGAAGCTTTCTTT. Protein product: CASRQQQNTEAFF.

The rearrangement joins TRBV5-1 to TRBJ1-1, with D perhaps TRBD1 (6 bases). Germline CDR1 and CDR2: SGHRS and YFSETQ. Trimming pared 4 bases from V and 2 bases from J, leaving 15 bases between. The CDR3 loop spans 15 amino acids. In nucleotides, the CDR3 is TGCGCCAGCAGCCCTCTCCAGGGGATAAACACTGAAGCTTTCTTT. This sequence encodes CASSPLQGINTEAFF.

The V and J genes are TRBV5-1 and TRBJ2-3, with D perhaps given as TRBD1 or TRBD2 (5 bases each). The CDR3 loop spans 15 amino acids. V dropped 5 bases and J dropped 2 bases, with 15 bases sitting between them. Germline V CDR1 and CDR2: SGHRS, YFSETQ. The CDR3 nucleotides read TGCGCCAGCAGTTCCGGGGCCAGGGACACAGATACGCAGTATTTT. Protein sequence: CASSSGARDTDTQYF.

The chain couples TRBV11-2 to TRBJ1-2, with D unresolved. The V gene lost 2 bases and the J gene lost 8 bases, with 15 bases spanning the gap. Germline loops: CDR1 SGHAT, CDR2 FQNNGV. The CDR3 is made up of 14 amino acids. The CDR3 protein is CASSLSGPLNGYTF. DNA of the CDR3: TGTGCCAGCAGCTTATCCGGGCCCCTGAACGGCTACACCTTC.

The chain combines TRBV7-9 with TRBJ1-4; D unclear. V was clipped by 5 bases and J by 8 bases, with 9 bases between them. Germline assignment: CDR1 SEHNR and CDR2 FQNEAQ (reference sequence). CDR3 length equals 12 residues. The chain's CDR3 is CASSPFGEKLFF. CDR3 nucleotide sequence: TGTGCCAGCAGCCCCTTTGGGGAAAAACTGTTTTTT.

V usage is TRBV9 and J usage is TRBJ1-2, with TRBD1 matching 8 bases. Per the germline V gene, CDR1 is SGDLS and CDR2 is YYNGEE. The CDR3 has 15 residues. J was trimmed by 2 bases and V by 1 base; bases with no gene match: 4. DNA for the CDR3: TGTGCCAGCAGCGTAATGGACAGGGTGAACTATGGCTACACCTTC. This gives the protein CASSVMDRVNYGYTF.